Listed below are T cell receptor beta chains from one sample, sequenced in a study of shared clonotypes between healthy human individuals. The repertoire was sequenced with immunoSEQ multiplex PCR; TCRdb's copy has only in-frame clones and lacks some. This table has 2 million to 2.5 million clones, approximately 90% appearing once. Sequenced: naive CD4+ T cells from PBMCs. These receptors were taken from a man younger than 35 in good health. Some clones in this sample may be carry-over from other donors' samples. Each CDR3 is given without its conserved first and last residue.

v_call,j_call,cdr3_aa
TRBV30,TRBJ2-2,AWSVDRAAGELF
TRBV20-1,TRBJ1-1,RFRRGTEAF
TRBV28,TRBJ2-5,ATKKWGQETQY
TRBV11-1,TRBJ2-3,ASSRRLPDTQY
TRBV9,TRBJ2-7,ASSVRDRSYEQY
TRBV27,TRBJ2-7,ASSFSRRSYEQY
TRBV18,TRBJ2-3,ASSLGGGSTDTQY
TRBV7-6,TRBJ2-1,ASSLAEGAGYNEQF
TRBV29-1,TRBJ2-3,SGHEGLRLGDTQY
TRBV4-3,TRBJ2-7,ASSQDSRTGTYEQY
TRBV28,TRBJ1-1,ASRGTLTEAF
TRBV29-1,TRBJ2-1,SVEGLAGDNEQF
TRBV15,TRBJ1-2,ATSLDRGVSYGYT
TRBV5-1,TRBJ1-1,ASSPRTGTDTEAF
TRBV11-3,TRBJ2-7,ASSLGGAEQY
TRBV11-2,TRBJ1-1,ASSLVVETEAF
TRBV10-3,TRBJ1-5,AIGGGFNQPQH
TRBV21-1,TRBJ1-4,ASSIPGGINEKLF
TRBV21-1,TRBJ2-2,ASSNLGQGNTGELF
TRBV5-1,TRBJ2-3,ASSPALRGDTDTQY
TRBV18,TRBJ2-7,ASSPRGLAYEQY
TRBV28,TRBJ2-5,ASSLPGTSLKETQY
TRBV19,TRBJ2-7,ASSTQGGSYEQY
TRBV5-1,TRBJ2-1,ASSSGLVAGRGEQF
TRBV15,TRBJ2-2,ATSRDKREGLAGELF
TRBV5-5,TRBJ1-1,ASSSRQVNTEAF
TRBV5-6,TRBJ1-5,ASSLTGTNGQPQH
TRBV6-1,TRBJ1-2,ASSRDGGYT
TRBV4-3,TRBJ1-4,ASSQSRGSNEKLF
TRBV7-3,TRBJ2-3,ASSFNTRDTQY
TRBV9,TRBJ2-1,ASSVGGQGNEQF
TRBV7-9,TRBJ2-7,ASSSRLAGTYEQY
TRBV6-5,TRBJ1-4,ASSPVTGGHGKLF
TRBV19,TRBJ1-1,ASSILSGIRVGEAF
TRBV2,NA,ASGQGASGYEQY
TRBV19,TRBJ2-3,ASSHPGLETDTQY
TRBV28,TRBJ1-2,ASSLTQGNGYT
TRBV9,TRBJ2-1,ASSVEARGTNNEQF
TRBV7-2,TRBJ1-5,ASSANSNQPQH
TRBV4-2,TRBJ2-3,ASSHWEEASYTQY